The 14 T cell receptor beta chains given below trace back to one sample, sequenced in a study of control samples from healthy donors and cancer patients. The table came from immunoSEQ multiplex PCR; TCRdb's copy has only in-frame clones and leaves some out. The profile shows some 150,000 clones, roughly 92% of them singletons. The specimen sequenced was blood. These TCRs come from a man aged 40-49 years in good health.

The chain joins TRBV9 to TRBJ1-2; a possible D gene is TRBD1 (5 bases). With 3 bases removed from V and 7 bases from J, the gap between germline ends came to 19 bases. Germline V lookup: CDR1 SGDLS, CDR2 YYNGEE. The CDR3 has 15 amino acids. Here the CDR3 DNA reads TGTGCCAGCAGCGGATCGGGGACCAGTGGTTCTGGCTACACCTTC. Protein product: CASSGSGTSGSGYTF.

The chain recombines TRBV19 with TRBJ1-3; 7 bases fit TRBD1. The J segment lost 1 base and the V segment lost 5 bases, leaving 8 bases of the junction unmatched. Germline CDR1 and CDR2: LNHDA and SQIVND (reference sequence). This CDR3 is 16 amino acids long. The CDR3 sequence is CASSELLDRSGNTIYF. Written as DNA, the CDR3 is TGTGCCAGTAGTGAATTGTTGGACAGGTCTGGAAACACCATATATTTT.

The chain recombines TRBV12-3 or TRBV12-4 with TRBJ1-1; D gene uncertain. The ends were cut back, 3 bases at V and 11 bases at J, with 10 bases in the middle. The CDR3 is made up of 11 amino acids. The CDR3 loop reads CASSFGVKAFF. CDR3 nucleotides: TGTGCCAGCAGTTTTGGGGTTAAGGCTTTCTTT.

This clone was picked up one time. The rearrangement joins TRBV4-1 to TRBJ1-1; D not certain. Germline loops: CDR1 MGHRA, CDR2 YSYEKL. V was shortened by 2 bases and J by 2 bases, with 15 bases between the two germline ends. There are 16 residues in the CDR3. The CDR3 region has the DNA TGCGCCAGCAGCCAACCTCCCAGAGCCCTTAACACTGAAGCTTTCTTT. It codes for CASSQPPRALNTEAFF.

The V gene is TRBV6-5, the J gene TRBJ1-1, with no clear D. CDR3 length: 12 amino acids. Deletions cut 6 bases from V and 7 bases from J, with 12 bases between. The germline gives CDR1 MNHEY, CDR2 SVGAGI. CDR3 in amino acids: CASSRTYNEAFF. The CDR3 nucleotides read TGTGCCAGCAGCCGGACCTACAATGAAGCTTTCTTT.

The chain combines TRBV10-1 with TRBJ2-1; 8 bases are shared with TRBD1. The germline V gene has CDR1 WNHNN and CDR2 SYGVQD (reference sequence). The junction had 3 bases not matched to a gene; V was cut back by 5 bases and J by 6 bases. The CDR3 is 13 residues long. The CDR3 nucleotides are TGCGCCAGCAGTATGGACAGGGTCAATGAGCAGTTCTTC. Residues: CASSMDRVNEQFF.

This clone was recorded only once. The chain couples TRBV29-1 to TRBJ2-5; TRBD2 agrees at 7 bases. V was pared by 2 bases and J by 2 bases, with 5 bases of the junction left unmatched. Germline CDR1 reads SQVTM; CDR2 reads ANQGSEA. This CDR3 is built from 14 residues. In DNA form, the CDR3 reads TGCAGCGTTGAAACCGGGAGGAGGCAAGAGACCCAGTACTTC. The encoded protein is CSVETGRRQETQYF. The full variable domain, its missing parts supplied by reference TRBV29-1 and TRBJ2-5, is SAVISQKPSRDICQRGTSLTIQCQVDSQVTMMFWYRQQPGQSLTLIATANQGSEATYESGFVIDKFPISRPNLTFSTLTVSNMSPEDSSIYLCSVETGRRQETQYFGPGTRLLVL.

The chain has TRBV7-9 and TRBJ1-1; D might be TRBD1 (5 bases). Germline assignment: CDR1 SEHNR and CDR2 FQNEAQ (reference sequence). The CDR3 covers 15 residues. V was trimmed by 3 bases and J by 0 bases, leaving 11 bases between them. The CDR3: CASSFPGPLNTEAFF. For the CDR3, the DNA is TGTGCCAGCAGCTTCCCGGGACCCCTGAACACTGAAGCTTTCTTT.

V usage is TRBV21-1 and J usage is TRBJ1-2; the D call of TRBD1 is as the table states it, not checked on the DNA. TRBV21-1 is a pseudogene. This CDR3 has 12 amino acids. The CDR3 DNA reads as TGTGCCAGCAGCGACCGGGACAGATACTACACCTTC. Encoded protein: CASSDRDRYYTF.

This chain connects TRBV4-2 to TRBJ1-1; D unclear. Looked up from germline, CDR1 is LGHNA and CDR2 is YNFKEQ. Trimming took off 4 bases at V and 7 bases at J, with 13 bases between the two ends. This CDR3 is built from 13 residues. The CDR3 sequence is CASSLVGNYEAFF. The CDR3 DNA is TGTGCCAGCAGCCTCGTGGGAAATTATGAAGCTTTCTTT.

The rearrangement joins TRBV10-3 to TRBJ2-7; D might be TRBD1 (7 bases). Between the trimmed V and J ends, which lost 4 bases and 3 bases, there was a span of 10 bases. The germline gives CDR1 ENHRY, CDR2 SYGVKD. CDR3 length: 13 residues. CDR3 in DNA: TGTGCCATCAGTGGGCGGGACAGCTACGAGCAGTACTTC. Amino acid sequence: CAISGRDSYEQYF.

The chain links TRBV18 to TRBJ1-2; D is possibly TRBD1 (6 bases). V lost 3 bases to trimming and J lost 6 bases, with 11 bases between them. CDR1 and CDR2 (germline): KGHSH, LQKENI. This CDR3 contains 13 residues. DNA for the CDR3: TGTGCCAGCTCACCCTCACAGGGAGATGGCTACACCTTC. This codes for CASSPSQGDGYTF.

V usage is TRBV12-5 and J usage is TRBJ2-3; tentative D call: TRBD2 (6 bases). V was pared by 2 bases and J by 4 bases, with 7 bases between. CDR1 and CDR2 from the germline V gene are LGHNT and FRNRAP. This CDR3 has 13 amino acids. In DNA, the CDR3 is TGTGCTAGTGGTTTGTGGGGGGCAGATACGCAGTATTTT. This codes for CASGLWGADTQYF.

The gene calls are TRBV5-6 and TRBJ2-5; weak D call: TRBD1 (5 bases). V lost 2 bases, J lost 4 bases, and 15 bases lay in between. Germline values: CDR1 SGHDT, CDR2 YYEEEE. The CDR3 consists of 15 residues. CDR3 in amino acids: CASSLPPGQVETQYF. The CDR3, as DNA: TGTGCCAGCAGCTTACCTCCCGGACAAGTAGAGACCCAGTACTTC.